Included here is one TCR beta chain sequence, with context. Its antigen is currently unknown. The sample contains more than one DNA sequence encoding this CDR3. V shed 4 bases and J 1 base; nucleotides not matched to a gene: 4. Germline CDR1 and CDR2: LNHDA and SQIVND (reference sequence). The CDR3 spans 16 residues. Here immunoSEQ multiplex PCR was the method, and the copy in TCRdb shows in-frame clones only, minus some. This table has about 460,000 clones, roughly 80% appearing once. Donors had no recently reported acute infections or vaccinations and were HIV-negative. The source of the sample is a study of shared clonotypes between healthy human individuals. Broader study findings: Only blood was sampled, and tissue TCR repertoires likely differ from blood ones.

This chain uses TRBV19 with TRBJ2-5, with 12 bases matching TRBD2. This clonotype was sampled from a woman in her 40s in good health. Some clones in this sample may be carry-over from other donors' samples. What was sequenced was PBMCs. CDR3 amino acids: CASSRGLAGPQETQYF. CDR3 coding DNA: TGTGCCAGTAGTAGGGGACTAGCGGGCCCCCAAGAGACCCAGTACTTC.